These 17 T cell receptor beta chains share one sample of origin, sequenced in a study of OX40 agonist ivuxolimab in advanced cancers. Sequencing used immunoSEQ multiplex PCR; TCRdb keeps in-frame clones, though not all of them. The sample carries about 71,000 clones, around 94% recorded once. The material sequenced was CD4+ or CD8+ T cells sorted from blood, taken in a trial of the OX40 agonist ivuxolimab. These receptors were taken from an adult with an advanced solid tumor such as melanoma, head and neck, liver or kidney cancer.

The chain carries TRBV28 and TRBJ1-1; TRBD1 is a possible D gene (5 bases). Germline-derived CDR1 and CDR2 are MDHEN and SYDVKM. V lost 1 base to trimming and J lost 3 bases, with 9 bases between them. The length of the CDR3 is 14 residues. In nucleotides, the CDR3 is TGTGCCAGCAGTTTATTCGGCAGGGACACTGAAGCTTTCTTT. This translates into CASSLFGRDTEAFF.

CDR3 loop: CATSDLSGTGGQETQYF. CDR3 nucleotides: TGTGCCACCAGCGACCTTTCCGGGACAGGGGGACAAGAGACCCAGTACTTC. V is TRBV15 and J is TRBJ2-5, with 11 bases lining up with TRBD1. CDR1 is LNHNV and CDR2 is YYDKDF in the germline V gene (reference sequence). J was trimmed by 2 bases and V by 5 bases; bases with no gene match: 10. The CDR3 has 17 amino acids.

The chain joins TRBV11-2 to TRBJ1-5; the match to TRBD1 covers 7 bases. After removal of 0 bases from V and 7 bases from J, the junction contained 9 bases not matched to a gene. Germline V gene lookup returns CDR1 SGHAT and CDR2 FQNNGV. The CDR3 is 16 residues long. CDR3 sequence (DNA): TGTGCCAGCAGCTTAGATGGACAGGTTTGGGGGCAGCCCCAGCATTTT. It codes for CASSLDGQVWGQPQHF.

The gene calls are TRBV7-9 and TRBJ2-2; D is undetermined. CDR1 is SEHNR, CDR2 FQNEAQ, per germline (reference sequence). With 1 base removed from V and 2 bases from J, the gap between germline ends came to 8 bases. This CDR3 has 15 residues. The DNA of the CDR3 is TGTGCCAGCAGCTTAGAACTACAAAACACCGGGGAGCTGTTTTTT. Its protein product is CASSLELQNTGELFF.

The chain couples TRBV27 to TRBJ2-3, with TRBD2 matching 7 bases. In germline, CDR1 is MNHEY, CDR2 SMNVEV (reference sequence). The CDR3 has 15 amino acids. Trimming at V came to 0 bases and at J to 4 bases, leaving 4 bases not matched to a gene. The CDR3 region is CASSLSAGVADTQYF. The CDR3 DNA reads TGTGCCAGCAGTTTATCGGCGGGAGTGGCAGATACGCAGTATTTT.

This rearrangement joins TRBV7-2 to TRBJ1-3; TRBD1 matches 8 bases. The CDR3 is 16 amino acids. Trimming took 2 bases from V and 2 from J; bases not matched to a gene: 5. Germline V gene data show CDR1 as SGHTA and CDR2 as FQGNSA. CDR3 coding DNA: TGTGCCAGCAGCTTAATCAGGGGGCCCACTGGAAACACCATATATTTT. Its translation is CASSLIRGPTGNTIYF.

CDR3 sequence: CASSFPGGRYNEQFF. The CDR3 DNA is TGTGCCAGCAGTTTCCCGGGAGGTCGCTACAATGAGCAGTTCTTC. The chain links TRBV27 to TRBJ2-1; 7 nucleotides line up with TRBD2. With V trimmed by 3 bases and J by 3 bases, 5 bases remained unmatched. CDR3 length: 15 residues. CDR1 and CDR2 (germline): MNHEY, SMNVEV (reference sequence).

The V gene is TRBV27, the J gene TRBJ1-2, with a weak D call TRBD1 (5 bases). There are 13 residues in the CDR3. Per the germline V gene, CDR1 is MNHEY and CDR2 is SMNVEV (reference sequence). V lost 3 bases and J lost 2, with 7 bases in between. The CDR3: CASSLGGNYGYTF. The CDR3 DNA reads TGTGCCAGCAGTTTGGGGGGGAACTATGGCTACACCTTC.

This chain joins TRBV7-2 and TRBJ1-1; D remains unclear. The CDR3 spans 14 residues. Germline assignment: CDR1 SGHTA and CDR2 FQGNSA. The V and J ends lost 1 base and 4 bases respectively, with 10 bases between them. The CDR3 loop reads CASSLGSATTEAFF. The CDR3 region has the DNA TGTGCCAGCAGCTTAGGATCCGCGACCACTGAAGCTTTCTTT.

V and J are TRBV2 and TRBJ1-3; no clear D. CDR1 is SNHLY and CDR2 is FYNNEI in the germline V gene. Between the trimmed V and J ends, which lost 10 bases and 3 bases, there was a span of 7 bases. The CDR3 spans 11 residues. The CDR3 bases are TGTGCCACCCTGAATGGAAACACCATATATTTT. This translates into CATLNGNTIYF.

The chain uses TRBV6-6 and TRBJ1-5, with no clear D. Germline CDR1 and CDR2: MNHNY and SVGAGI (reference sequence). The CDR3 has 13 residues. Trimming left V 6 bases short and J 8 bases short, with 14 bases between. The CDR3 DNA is TGTGCCAGCAGCCCCGGGCTTAAGGAGCCCCAGCATTTT. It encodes CASSPGLKEPQHF.

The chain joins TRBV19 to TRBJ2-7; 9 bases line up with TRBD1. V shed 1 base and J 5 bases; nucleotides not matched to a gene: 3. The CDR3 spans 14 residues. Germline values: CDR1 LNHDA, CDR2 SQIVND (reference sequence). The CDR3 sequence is CASSIGGTGNEQYF. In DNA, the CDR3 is TGTGCCAGTAGTATAGGGGGGACAGGGAACGAGCAGTACTTC.

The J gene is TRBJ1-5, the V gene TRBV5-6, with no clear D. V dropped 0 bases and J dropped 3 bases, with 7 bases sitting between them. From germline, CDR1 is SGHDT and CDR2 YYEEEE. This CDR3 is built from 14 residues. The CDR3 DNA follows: TGTGCCAGCAGCTTGGCAATAAACAATCAGCCCCAGCATTTT. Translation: CASSLAINNQPQHF.

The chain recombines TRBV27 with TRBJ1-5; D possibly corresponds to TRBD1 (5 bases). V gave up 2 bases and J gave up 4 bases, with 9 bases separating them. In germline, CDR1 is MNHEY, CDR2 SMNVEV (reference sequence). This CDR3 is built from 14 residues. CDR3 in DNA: TGTGCCAGCAGTTTACAGGGTAGGAATCAGCCCCAGCATTTT. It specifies CASSLQGRNQPQHF.

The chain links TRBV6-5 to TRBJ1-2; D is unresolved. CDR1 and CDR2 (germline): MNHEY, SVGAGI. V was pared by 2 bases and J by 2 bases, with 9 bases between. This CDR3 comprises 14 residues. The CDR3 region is CASSYHGQNYGYTF. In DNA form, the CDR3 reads TGTGCCAGCAGTTACCACGGGCAGAACTATGGCTACACCTTC.

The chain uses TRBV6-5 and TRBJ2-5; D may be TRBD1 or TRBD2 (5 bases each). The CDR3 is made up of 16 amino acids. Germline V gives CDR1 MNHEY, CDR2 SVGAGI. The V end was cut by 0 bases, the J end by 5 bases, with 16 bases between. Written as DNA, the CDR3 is TGTGCCAGCAGTTACTCGAGGGACGCCCAGTGGGAGACCCAGTACTTC. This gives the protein CASSYSRDAQWETQYF.

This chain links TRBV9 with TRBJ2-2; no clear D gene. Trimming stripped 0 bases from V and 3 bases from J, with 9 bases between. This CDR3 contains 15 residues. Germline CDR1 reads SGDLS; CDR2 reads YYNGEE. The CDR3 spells CASSVARSYTGELFF. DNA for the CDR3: TGTGCCAGCAGCGTAGCTAGAAGCTACACCGGGGAGCTGTTTTTT. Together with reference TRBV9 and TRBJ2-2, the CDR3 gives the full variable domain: DSGVTQTPKHLITATGQRVTLRCSPRSGDLSVYWYQQSLDQGLQFLIQYYNGEERAKGNILERFSAQQFPDLHSELNLSSLELGDSALYFCASSVARSYTGELFFGEGSRLTVL.